In its sample, the clone carrying this TCR beta chain was seen a few times. Antigen unknown. Using a J-beta primer mix together with a sample-barcoded 5' primer, a second PCR was run for roughly 6 to 12 cycles. TCRdb reanalysed the 5' RACE reads using MiXCR and keeps one entry per CDR3 protein. The table lists about 720,000 distinct CDR3 sequences, about a fifth of them singletons. Germline CDR1 is SGHTA and CDR2 is FQGNSA. V was pared by 5 bases and J by 0 bases, with 12 bases between. This CDR3 has 15 amino acids. These data come from a study of blood T cells in healthy people across ages. Whole-study findings and limits: Diversity was estimated from one million T cells, and these estimates were considered underestimates.

Every sample had a minimum of 6 million PBMCs isolated. This receptor was taken from a man between 70 and 80 years old in good health. V gene TRBV7-2 combines with J gene TRBJ2-3; D ambiguous. The sequencing input was blood. Here the CDR3 reads CASSKQVTSTDTQYF. The CDR3 bases are TGTGCCAGCAGCAAGCAAGTAACTAGCACAGATACGCAGTATTTT.